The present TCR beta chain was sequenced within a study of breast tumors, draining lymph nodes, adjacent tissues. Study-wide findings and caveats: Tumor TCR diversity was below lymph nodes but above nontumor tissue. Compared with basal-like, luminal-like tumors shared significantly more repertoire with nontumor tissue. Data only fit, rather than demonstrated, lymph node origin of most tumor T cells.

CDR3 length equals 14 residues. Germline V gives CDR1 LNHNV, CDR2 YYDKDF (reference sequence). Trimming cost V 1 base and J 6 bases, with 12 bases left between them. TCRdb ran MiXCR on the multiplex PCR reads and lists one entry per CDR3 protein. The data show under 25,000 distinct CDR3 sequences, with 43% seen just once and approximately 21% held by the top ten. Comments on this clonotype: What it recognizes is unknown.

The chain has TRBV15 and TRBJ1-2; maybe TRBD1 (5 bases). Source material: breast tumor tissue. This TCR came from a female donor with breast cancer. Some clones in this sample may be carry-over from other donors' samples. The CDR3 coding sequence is TGTGCCACCAGCAGAGCACTTCAGGGCGATGGCTACACCTTC. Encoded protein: CATSRALQGDGYTF.